This T cell receptor beta chain was sequenced during a study of blood T cell repertoires in COVID-19 (dated by TCRdb to the early 2020s). The study in broad terms: Samples from collaborators originated in the United States, Italy and Spain and spanned both the acute and convalescent phases of COVID-19. The dataset comprised deeply sampled blood TCRbeta repertoires from subjects exposed to, actively infected with, or recovered from COVID-19. A de-identified subject ID, COVID-19 status, age in years and sex were almost always included in the sample metadata. The prospective study material was composed of cDNA or gDNA derived from T cells, B-cell-depleted T cells, or PBMCs. The repertoires were released in a freely available public database intended as a resource for research on the immune response to SARS-CoV-2. Where available, HLA class I and class II types were obtained from metadata supplied by the sample provider rather than from assay-based typing. Samples came from the ongoing ImmuneRACE study (first 160 participants) plus 1,254 subjects from 6 global collaborators. What the research found in general, with its limitations: The amount of clinical and demographic metadata varied by source and participant and was provided uncurated.

CDR1 SGHAT and CDR2 FQNNGV are derived from the germline V gene. Between the V and J ends, shortened by 0 bases and 12 bases respectively, the junction contains 15 bases. Its CDR3 holds 13 amino acids, cysteine through phenylalanine. The DNA shown is the 39-base CDR3, in frame from base 1. The immunoSEQ Assay, a bias-controlled multiplex PCR, was used to amplify TCRbeta CDR3 regions from genomic DNA. The paper's data handling went like this. The number of nucleated cells in each sample was estimated from the amplification of reference gene primers within the assay. To quantify the absolute abundance of each unique TCRbeta CDR3 rearrangement, sequence reads were collapsed and filtered. For each sample, productive Simpson clonality was calculated as the square root of Simpson's diversity index across productive rearrangements. TCRdb holds this immuneACCESS table with in-frame rearrangements only. Some clones are missing; in checked studies, unresolved V genes explain under half, and the rest has no known cause. V, J and clone size derive from that table, while D and trimming were established from the DNA sequence. This sample is represented by 170,000 or so clones; more than 90% of them were singletons. The ten largest clonotypes hold nearly 0.55% of the sample.

Turning to this clone: Its antigen is currently not known. No base quality information exists; no much larger clone differs at one position.

The collaborating institutions used their own protocols to collect whole blood in K2EDTA tubes. For TCRbeta analysis, collaborators shipped samples as frozen whole blood, isolated PBMCs, or DNA extracted from either of those sample types. What was sequenced was peripheral blood. This sequence was found in a man between 45 and 60 years old with acute or convalescent COVID-19. The chain is made from TRBV11-2 and TRBJ2-7; no D gene can be assigned with confidence. The base sequence is TGTGCCAGCAGCTTAGATCGAGGCGCCCAAGGGTACTTC. Protein translation: CASSLDRGAQGYF.